This T cell receptor (beta chain) was found in a study of monozygotic twins with cystic fibrosis. Libraries were prepared by immunoSEQ multiplex PCR; TCRdb keeps only in-frame clonotypes and omits some of them. Among 20,000 or so clones listed, 95% to 98% were seen once. General study results and limits: Low clonality (median roughly 0.0087) suggested a mostly naive repertoire. V usage most resembled the co-twin in 13 of 16 pairs. In this small cohort, shared CDR3 numbers showed no association with age, concordance or disease severity.

The CDR3 consists of 16 residues. The V gene lost 7 bases and the J gene lost 2 bases, with 18 bases spanning the gap. With respect to this clone: Its target is not known.

Sequencing input: blood. This receptor was obtained from a woman in her twenties or thirties with cystic fibrosis. The chain uses TRBV23-1 and TRBJ2-1; D call uncertain. TRBV23-1 is treated as an ORF (open reading frame) with a function not yet certain. The CDR3 loop reads CASILPQEFPYNEQFF. CDR3 sequence (DNA): TGCGCCAGCATTCTACCCCAGGAATTTCCCTACAATGAGCAGTTCTTC.